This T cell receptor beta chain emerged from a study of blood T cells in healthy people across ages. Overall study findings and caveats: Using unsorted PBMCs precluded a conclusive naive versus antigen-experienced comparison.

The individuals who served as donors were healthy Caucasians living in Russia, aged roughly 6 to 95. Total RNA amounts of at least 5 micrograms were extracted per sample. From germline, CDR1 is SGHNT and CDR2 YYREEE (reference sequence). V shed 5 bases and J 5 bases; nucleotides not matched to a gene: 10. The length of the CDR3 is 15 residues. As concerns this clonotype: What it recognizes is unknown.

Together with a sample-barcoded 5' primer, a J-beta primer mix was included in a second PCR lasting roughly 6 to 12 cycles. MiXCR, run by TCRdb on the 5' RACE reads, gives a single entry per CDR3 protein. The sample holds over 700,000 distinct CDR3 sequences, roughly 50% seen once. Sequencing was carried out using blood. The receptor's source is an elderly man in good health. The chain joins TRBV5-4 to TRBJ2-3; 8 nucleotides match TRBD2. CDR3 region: CASSFPGLGRDTQYF. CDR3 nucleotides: TGTGCCAGCAGTTTCCCGGGACTAGGAAGAGATACGCAGTATTTT.